This TCR beta chain was profiled in a study of T-cell reconstitution after alpha-beta-depleted transplantation in children. Study-wide results and caveats: After transplant, high TCRbeta diversity at day 60 in some patients arose from surviving recipient T cells and thymic progenitors. As was reported, about two months after transplant, alpha-beta T cells came from several hundred expanded graft clones. Once a year had passed after transplant, T-cell counts and diversity came mostly from newly produced T cells.

This clonotype was counted a few times. Antigen: not known. Preparation of the TCRbeta library was carried out with unique molecular identifiers. One entry per CDR3 protein, called by TCRdb with MiXCR from the PCR reads. The sample carries about 980,000 distinct CDR3 sequences, roughly 29% recorded once. The material was PBMCs, mostly from graft donor cells, obtained 360 days after TCRalphabeta/CD19-depleted stem cell transplant. This receptor was obtained from a boy younger than two who had a stem cell transplant for SCID, so the T cells may come from the graft donor.

The CDR3 DNA reads as TGTGCCAGCAGCTCCTGGGAATGGACTAGCGGGGGGAGTACAGATACGCAGTATTTT. This encodes CASSSWEWTSGGSTDTQYF. This chain uses TRBV28 with TRBJ2-3, with 14 bases fitting TRBD2. CDR3 size: 19 residues. Germline values: CDR1 MDHEN, CDR2 SYDVKM. The J segment lost 3 bases and the V segment lost 6 bases, leaving 14 bases of the junction unmatched.